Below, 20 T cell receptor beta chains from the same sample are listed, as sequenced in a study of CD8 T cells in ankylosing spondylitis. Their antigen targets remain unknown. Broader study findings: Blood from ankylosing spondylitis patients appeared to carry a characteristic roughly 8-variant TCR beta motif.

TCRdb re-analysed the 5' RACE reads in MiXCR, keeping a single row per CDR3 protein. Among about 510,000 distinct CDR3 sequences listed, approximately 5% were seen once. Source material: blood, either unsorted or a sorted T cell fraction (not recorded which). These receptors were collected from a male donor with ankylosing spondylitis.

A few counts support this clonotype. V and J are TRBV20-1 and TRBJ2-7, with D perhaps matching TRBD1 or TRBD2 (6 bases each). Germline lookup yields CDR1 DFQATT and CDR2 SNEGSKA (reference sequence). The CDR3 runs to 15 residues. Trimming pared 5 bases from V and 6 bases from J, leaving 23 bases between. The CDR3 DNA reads TGCAGTGCTCTTAGGACGGCGGGACAATCGGGCGAGCAGTACTTC. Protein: CSALRTAGQSGEQYF.

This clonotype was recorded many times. The CDR3 region is CASRGTGGAGELFF. In DNA form, the CDR3 reads TGTGCCAGCCGGGGGACAGGGGGTGCCGGGGAGCTGTTTTTT. This chain joins TRBV9 and TRBJ2-2; 11 bases align to TRBD1. The V gene end was trimmed by 7 bases and the J gene end by 6 bases; junction bases not matched to a gene: 5. The CDR3 runs to 14 residues. Germline-derived CDR1 and CDR2 are SGDLS and YYNGEE.

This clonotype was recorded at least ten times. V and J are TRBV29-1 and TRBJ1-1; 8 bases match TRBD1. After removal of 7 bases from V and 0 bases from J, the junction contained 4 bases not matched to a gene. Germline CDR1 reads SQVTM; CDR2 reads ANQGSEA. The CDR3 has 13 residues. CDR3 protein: CSAKGQVNTEAFF. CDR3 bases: TGCAGCGCTAAGGGACAGGTGAACACTGAAGCTTTCTTT.

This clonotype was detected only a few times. CDR3 sequence reads: CASSLGGTSSDTGELFF. In DNA form, the CDR3 reads TGTGCCAGCAGCTTAGGCGGGACCTCGTCTGACACCGGGGAGCTGTTTTTT. The J gene is TRBJ2-2, the V gene TRBV7-2; D is perhaps TRBD2 (6 bases). Trimming removed 1 base from V and 3 bases from J, with 15 bases in between. The CDR3 contains 17 residues. The germline gives CDR1 SGHTA, CDR2 FQGNSA.

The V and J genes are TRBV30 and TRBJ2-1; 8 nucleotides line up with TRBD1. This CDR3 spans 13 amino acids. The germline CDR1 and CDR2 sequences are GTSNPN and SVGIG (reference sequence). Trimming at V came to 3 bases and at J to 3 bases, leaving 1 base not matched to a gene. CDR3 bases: TGTGCCTGGAGACAGGGGGTCTACAATGAGCAGTTCTTC. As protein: CAWRQGVYNEQFF.

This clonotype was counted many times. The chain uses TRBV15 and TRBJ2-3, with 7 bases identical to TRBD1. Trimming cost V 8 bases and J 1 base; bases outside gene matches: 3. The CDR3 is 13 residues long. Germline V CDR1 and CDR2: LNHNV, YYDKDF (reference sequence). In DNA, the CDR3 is TGTGCCACCTCGGGACAGCGCACAGATACGCAGTATTTT. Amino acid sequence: CATSGQRTDTQYF.

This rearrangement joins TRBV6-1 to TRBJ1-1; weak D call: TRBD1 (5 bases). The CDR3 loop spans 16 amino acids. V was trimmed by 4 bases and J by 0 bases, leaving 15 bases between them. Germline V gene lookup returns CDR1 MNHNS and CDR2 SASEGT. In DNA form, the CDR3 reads TGTGCCAGCAGTGTATCAGGGAGGGTTATGAACACTGAAGCTTTCTTT. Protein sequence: CASSVSGRVMNTEAFF.

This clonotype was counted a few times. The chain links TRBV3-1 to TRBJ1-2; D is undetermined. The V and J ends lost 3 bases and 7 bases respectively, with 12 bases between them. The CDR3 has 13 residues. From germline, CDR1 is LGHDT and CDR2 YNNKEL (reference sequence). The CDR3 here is CASSHLLDSGYTF. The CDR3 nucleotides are TGTGCCAGCAGCCATTTGTTAGACTCTGGCTACACCTTC.

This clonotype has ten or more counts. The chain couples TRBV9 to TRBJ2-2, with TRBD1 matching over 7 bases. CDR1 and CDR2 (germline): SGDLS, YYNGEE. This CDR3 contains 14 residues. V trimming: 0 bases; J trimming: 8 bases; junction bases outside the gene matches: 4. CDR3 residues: CASSVDEGAGELFF. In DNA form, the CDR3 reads TGTGCCAGCAGCGTAGACGAGGGGGCGGGGGAGCTGTTTTTT.

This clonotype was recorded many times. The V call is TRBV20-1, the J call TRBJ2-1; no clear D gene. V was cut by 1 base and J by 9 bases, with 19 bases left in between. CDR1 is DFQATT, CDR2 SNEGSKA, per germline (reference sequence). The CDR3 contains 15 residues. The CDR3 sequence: CSARAGGVWSGEQFF. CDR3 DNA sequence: TGCAGTGCTAGAGCAGGTGGTGTTTGGTCGGGTGAGCAGTTCTTC.

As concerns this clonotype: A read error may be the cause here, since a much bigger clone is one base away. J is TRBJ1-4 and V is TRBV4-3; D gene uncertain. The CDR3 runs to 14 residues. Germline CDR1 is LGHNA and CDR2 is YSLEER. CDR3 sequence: CACSRAGPNEKLFF. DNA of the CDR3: TGCGCCTGCAGCCGGGCCGGACCTAATGAAAAACTGTTTTTT.

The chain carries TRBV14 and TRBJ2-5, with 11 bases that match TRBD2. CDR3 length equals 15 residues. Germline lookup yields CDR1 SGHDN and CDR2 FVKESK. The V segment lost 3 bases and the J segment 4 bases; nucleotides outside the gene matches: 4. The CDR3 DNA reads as TGTGCCAGCAGCCAGTGGGGACTAGCGGTAGAGACCCAGTACTTC. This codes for CASSQWGLAVETQYF.

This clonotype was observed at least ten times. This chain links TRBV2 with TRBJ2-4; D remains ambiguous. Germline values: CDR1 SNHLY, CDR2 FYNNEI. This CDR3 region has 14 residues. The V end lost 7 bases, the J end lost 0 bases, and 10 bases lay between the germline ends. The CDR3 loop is CASIAERAKNIQYF. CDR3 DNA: TGTGCCAGCATTGCGGAGAGAGCCAAAAACATTCAGTACTTC. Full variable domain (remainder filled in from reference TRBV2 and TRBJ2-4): EPEVTQTPSHQVTQMGQEVILRCVPISNHLYFYWYRQILGQKVEFLVSFYNNEISEKSEIFDDQFSVERPDGSNFTLKIRSTKLEDSAMYFCASIAERAKNIQYFGAGTRLSVL.

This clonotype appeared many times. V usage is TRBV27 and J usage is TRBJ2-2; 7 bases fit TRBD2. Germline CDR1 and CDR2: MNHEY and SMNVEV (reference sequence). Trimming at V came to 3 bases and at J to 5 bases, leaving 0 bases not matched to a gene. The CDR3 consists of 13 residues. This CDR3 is CASSLGGTGELFF. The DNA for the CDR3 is TGTGCCAGCAGTTTGGGGGGGACCGGGGAGCTGTTTTTT.

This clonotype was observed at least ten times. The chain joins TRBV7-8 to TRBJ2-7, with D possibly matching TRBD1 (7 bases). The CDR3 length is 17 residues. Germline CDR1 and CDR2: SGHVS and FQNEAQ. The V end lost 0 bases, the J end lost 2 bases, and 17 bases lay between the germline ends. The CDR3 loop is CASSLALGGTGAYEQYF. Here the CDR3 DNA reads TGTGCCAGCAGCTTAGCGTTGGGGGGAACAGGGGCCTACGAGCAGTACTTC.

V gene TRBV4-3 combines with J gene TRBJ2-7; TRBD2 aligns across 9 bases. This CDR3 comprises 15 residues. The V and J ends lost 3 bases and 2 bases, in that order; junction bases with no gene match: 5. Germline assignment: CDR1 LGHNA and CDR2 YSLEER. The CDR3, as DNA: TGCGCCAGCAGCCAGAACCTAGCGGGACCCTACGAGCAGTACTTC. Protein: CASSQNLAGPYEQYF.

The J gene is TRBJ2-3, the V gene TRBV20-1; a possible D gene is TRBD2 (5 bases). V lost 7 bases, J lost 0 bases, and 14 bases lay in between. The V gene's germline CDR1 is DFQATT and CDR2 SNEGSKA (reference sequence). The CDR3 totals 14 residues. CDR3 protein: CSVLARSSTDTQYF. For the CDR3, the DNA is TGCAGTGTTCTAGCCCGCTCTAGCACAGATACGCAGTATTTT.

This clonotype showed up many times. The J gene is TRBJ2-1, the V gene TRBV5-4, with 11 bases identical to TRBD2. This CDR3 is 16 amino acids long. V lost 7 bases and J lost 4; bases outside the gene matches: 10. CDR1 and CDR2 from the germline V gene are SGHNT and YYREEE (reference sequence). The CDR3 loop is CASLGSRTSGYNEQFF. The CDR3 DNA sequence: TGTGCCAGCCTGGGTAGTAGGACTAGCGGGTACAATGAGCAGTTCTTC.

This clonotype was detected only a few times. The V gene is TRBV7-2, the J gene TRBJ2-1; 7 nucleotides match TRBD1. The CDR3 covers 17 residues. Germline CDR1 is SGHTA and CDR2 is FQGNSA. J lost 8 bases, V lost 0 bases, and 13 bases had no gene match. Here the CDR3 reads CASSLAVGTASRHEQFF. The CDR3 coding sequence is TGTGCCAGCAGCTTAGCAGTCGGGACAGCCAGTCGGCATGAGCAGTTCTTC.

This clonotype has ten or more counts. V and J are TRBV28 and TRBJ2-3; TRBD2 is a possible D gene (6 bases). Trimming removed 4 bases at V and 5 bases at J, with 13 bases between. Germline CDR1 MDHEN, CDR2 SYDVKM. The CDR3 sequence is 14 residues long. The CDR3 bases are TGTGCCAGCAGTTCTCACCGACTAGAAGATACGCAGTATTTT. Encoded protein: CASSSHRLEDTQYF. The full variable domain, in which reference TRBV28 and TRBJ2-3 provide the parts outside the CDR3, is DVKVTQSSRYLVKRTGEKVFLECVQDMDHENMFWYRQDPGLGLRLIYFSYDVKMKEKGDIPEGYSVSREKKERFSLILESASTNQTSMYLCASSSHRLEDTQYFGPGTRLTVL.